The 27 T cell receptor beta chains in this list originate from one sample, sequenced in a study of T cell responses to AZD1222 COVID-19 vaccine. Libraries were prepared by immunoSEQ multiplex PCR; TCRdb keeps only in-frame clonotypes and omits some of them. The profile covers about 120,000 clones, with 90% appearing a single time and 4.2% taken by the ten largest. The sample here was peripheral blood, taken 28 days after the second dose of the MenACWY control vaccine. The source is an adult who received the MenACWY meningococcal vaccine as a control.

The V call is TRBV28, the J call TRBJ1-5; no firm D call. Germline lookup yields CDR1 MDHEN and CDR2 SYDVKM. The V gene lost 2 bases and the J gene lost 3 bases, with 8 bases spanning the gap. CDR3 length: 14 residues. In nucleotides, the CDR3 is TGTGCCAGCAGTTTAGGGCAGGACAATCAGCCCCAGCATTTT. Translated, it gives CASSLGQDNQPQHF.

V gene TRBV28 combines with J gene TRBJ1-6, with 11 bases identical to TRBD1. The CDR3 contains 14 residues. After removal of 5 bases from V and 9 bases from J, the junction contained 3 bases not matched to a gene. Germline CDR1 MDHEN, CDR2 SYDVKM. Here the CDR3 reads CASSRDRGSSPLHF. The CDR3 DNA follows: TGTGCCAGCAGTCGGGACAGGGGGAGTTCACCCCTCCACTTT. The full variable domain, completed using reference TRBV28 and TRBJ1-6, is DVKVTQSSRYLVKRTGEKVFLECVQDMDHENMFWYRQDPGLGLRLIYFSYDVKMKEKGDIPEGYSVSREKKERFSLILESASTNQTSMYLCASSRDRGSSPLHFGNGTRLTVT.

This clone was seen just once. J is TRBJ2-1 and V is TRBV6-2 or TRBV6-3; the D gene is possibly TRBD1 (6 bases). V was cut by 2 bases and J by 3 bases, with 8 bases left in between. CDR1 is MNHEY, CDR2 SVGEGT, per germline. The CDR3 consists of 14 residues. The CDR3 here is CASSYLQGYNEQFF. The DNA of the CDR3 is TGTGCCAGCAGTTACCTACAGGGCTACAATGAGCAGTTCTTC.

The rearrangement links TRBV11-2 to TRBJ2-7; D ambiguous. Trimming removed 1 base from V and 5 bases from J, with 3 bases in between. Germline CDR1 and CDR2: SGHAT and FQNNGV. CDR3 size: 11 residues. CDR3 in amino acids: CASSLVDEQYF. The CDR3 region has the DNA TGTGCCAGCAGCTTAGTGGACGAGCAGTACTTC.

The chain has TRBV5-1 and TRBJ2-3; 9 nucleotides match TRBD1. The CDR3 runs 15 residues. The V gene end was trimmed by 4 bases and the J gene end by 6 bases; junction bases not matched to a gene: 9. Germline V CDR1 and CDR2: SGHRS, YFSETQ. The CDR3 DNA sequence: TGCGCCAGCAGCCCTCACAGGGGGCTCTCGGATACGCAGTATTTT. It yields the protein CASSPHRGLSDTQYF. The whole variable domain, remainder taken from reference TRBV5-1 and TRBJ2-3, is KAGVTQTPRYLIKTRGQQVTLSCSPISGHRSVSWYQQTPGQGLQFLFEYFSETQRNKGNFPGRFSGRQFSNSRSEMNVSTLELGDSALYLCASSPHRGLSDTQYFGPGTRLTVL.

The J gene is TRBJ2-7, the V gene TRBV23-1; D is possibly TRBD1 (6 bases). TRBV23-1 is an open reading frame, and its role is uncertain. V lost 5 bases and J lost 10, with 12 bases in between. This CDR3 is built from 11 residues. CDR3 loop: CASSSPRGQYV. The CDR3 DNA follows: TGCGCCAGCAGTTCCCCCAGGGGCCAGTACGTC.

The chain uses TRBV7-9 and TRBJ1-6; D unresolved. The CDR3 has 18 residues. The V end lost 0 bases, the J end lost 0 bases, and 12 bases lay between the germline ends. Germline CDR1 is SEHNR and CDR2 is FQNEAQ (reference sequence). CDR3 sequence reads: CASSLAEVGRSYNSPLHF. CDR3 DNA: TGTGCCAGCAGCTTAGCGGAGGTCGGCCGCTCCTATAATTCACCCCTCCACTTT. Drawing the rest from reference TRBV7-9 and TRBJ1-6, the complete variable domain is DTGVSQNPRHKITKRGQNVTFRCDPISEHNRLYWYRQTLGQGPEFLTYFQNEAQLEKSRLLSDRFSAERPKGSFSTLEIQRTEQGDSAMYLCASSLAEVGRSYNSPLHFGNGTRLTVT.

V gene TRBV29-1 combines with J gene TRBJ2-7; 11 bases agree with TRBD2. J gave up 4 bases and V 4 bases, and 3 bases lay outside the gene matches. CDR1 is SQVTM and CDR2 is ANQGSEA in the germline V gene. This CDR3 comprises 13 residues. The chain's CDR3 is CSVVLAGVYEQYF. The DNA of the CDR3 is TGCAGCGTTGTACTAGCGGGAGTTTACGAGCAGTACTTC.

The chain combines TRBV5-1 with TRBJ1-1, with no clear D. Germline CDR1 and CDR2: SGHRS and YFSETQ. This CDR3 contains 12 residues. V lost 1 base and J lost 8, with 9 bases in between. CDR3 sequence reads: CASSLLDGEAFF. For the CDR3, the DNA is TGCGCCAGCAGCTTGCTTGATGGGGAAGCTTTCTTT.

The V gene is TRBV24-1, the J gene TRBJ2-5, with 9 bases that match TRBD1. The CDR3 covers 13 residues. V trimming: 7 bases; J trimming: 5 bases; junction bases outside the gene matches: 4. Germline CDR1 KGHDR, CDR2 SFDVKD. Here the CDR3 DNA reads TGTGCCACCAGGGGACAGGGTGTGGAGACCCAGTACTTC. This translates into CATRGQGVETQYF.

V and J are TRBV6-5 and TRBJ2-7, with a possible D match to TRBD1 (5 bases). Germline V gene sequence: CDR1 MNHEY, CDR2 SVGAGI. This CDR3 has 15 amino acids. Trimming shortened V by 0 bases and J by 2 bases, and 11 bases separated the two germline ends. The CDR3 DNA sequence: TGTGCCAGCAGTTACTCTGCGGCAGGGCCCTACGAGCAGTACGTC. Its protein is CASSYSAAGPYEQYV.

The chain carries TRBV20-1 and TRBJ1-5; D remains unclear. The CDR3 runs 14 residues. Germline CDR1 reads DFQATT; CDR2 reads SNEGSKA (reference sequence). Trimming pared 3 bases from V and 5 bases from J, leaving 14 bases between. The CDR3 DNA sequence: TGCAGTGCTAGTCCGAGGAGGGAAGATCAGCCCCAGCATTTT. Translating it yields CSASPRREDQPQHF.

The rearrangement uses TRBV6-1 and TRBJ2-7; 9 nucleotides match TRBD1. Trimming removed 2 bases from V and 3 bases from J; junction bases left unmatched: 8. The CDR3 has 16 residues. CDR1 MNHNS and CDR2 SASEGT come from the germline V gene. The CDR3 coding sequence is TGTGCCAGCAGTGAATCTTTACCGGGACAGGGCTACGAGCAGTACTTC. This sequence encodes CASSESLPGQGYEQYF.

In its sample, this clone was seen once. The chain uses TRBV3-1 (or the pseudogene TRBV3-2) and TRBJ2-1; D not resolved. Germline CDR1 reads LGHDT; CDR2 reads YNNKEL (reference sequence). V shed 4 bases and J shed 7 bases, with 17 bases lying between them. CDR3 length: 15 residues. In DNA, the CDR3 is TGTGCCAGCAGCCTCGACGGGCTGGGTTTGAATGAGCAGTTCTTC. It translates to CASSLDGLGLNEQFF.

V is TRBV12-3 or TRBV12-4 and J is TRBJ1-2, with 9 bases fitting TRBD1. V lost 9 bases and J lost 8; bases outside the gene matches: 10. The CDR3 consists of 13 residues. CDR3 sequence reads: CASQKQGAEGYTF. The CDR3 DNA sequence: TGTGCCAGTCAAAAACAGGGGGCGGAGGGCTACACCTTC.

The gene calls are TRBV5-6 and TRBJ2-3, with D perhaps given as TRBD1 or TRBD2 (6 bases each). Germline CDR1 and CDR2: SGHDT and YYEEEE. The CDR3 length is 15 residues. Trimming pared 0 bases from V and 4 bases from J, leaving 12 bases between. CDR3 amino acids: CASSLGGALPDTQYF. The CDR3 DNA follows: TGTGCCAGCAGCTTGGGGGGGGCGCTCCCAGATACGCAGTATTTT.

The chain joins TRBV4-2 to TRBJ1-2; D might be TRBD1 (5 bases). Germline CDR1 and CDR2: LGHNA and YNFKEQ. Trimming cost V 0 bases and J 10 bases, with 15 bases left between them. This CDR3 comprises 14 residues. This CDR3 reads CASSQEAGKGFYTF. CDR3 nucleotide sequence: TGTGCCAGCAGCCAAGAGGCAGGGAAAGGATTCTACACCTTC.

The rearrangement uses TRBV4-1 and TRBJ2-7, with a weak D call TRBD1 (5 bases). The CDR3 covers 16 residues. Germline V gene lookup returns CDR1 MGHRA and CDR2 YSYEKL. V lost 0 bases and J lost 0, with 12 bases in between. DNA for the CDR3: TGCGCCAGCAGCCAAGAGACCTACAGGAGCTCCTACGAGCAGTACTTC. Amino acids: CASSQETYRSSYEQYF.

The chain uses TRBV28 and TRBJ1-6, with D perhaps TRBD1 (5 bases). Per germline, CDR1 MDHEN and CDR2 SYDVKM. V gave up 4 bases and J gave up 4 bases, with 17 bases separating them. The CDR3 is 17 residues long. The CDR3 sequence: CASSWLVPGFYNSPLHF. The CDR3 nucleotides are TGTGCCAGCAGTTGGTTGGTGCCAGGGTTTTATAATTCACCCCTCCACTTT.

The chain joins TRBV11-2 to TRBJ1-6, with 8 bases identical to TRBD1. CDR3 length equals 18 residues. In germline, CDR1 is SGHAT, CDR2 FQNNGV. J was trimmed by 2 bases and V by 2 bases; bases with no gene match: 8. The DNA for the CDR3 is TGTGCCAGCAGCTTACTGAGACAGGGGAGTGCCTATAATTCACCCCTCCACTTT. It translates to CASSLLRQGSAYNSPLHF.

The chain employs TRBV28 and TRBJ1-2; TRBD1 aligns across 9 bases. Germline V gene data show CDR1 as MDHEN and CDR2 as SYDVKM. There are 14 residues in the CDR3. Trimming at V came to 5 bases and at J to 5 bases, leaving 6 bases not matched to a gene. The CDR3 is CASSLQGAWYGYTF. The CDR3 DNA sequence: TGTGCCAGCAGTCTACAGGGGGCTTGGTATGGCTACACCTTC.

The rearrangement uses TRBV29-1 and TRBJ2-2; D call uncertain. CDR1 is SQVTM and CDR2 is ANQGSEA in the germline V gene. The V end was cut by 6 bases, the J end by 7 bases, with 18 bases between. The CDR3 spans 14 residues. CDR3 DNA sequence: TGCAGCGTGGGTGGTTCCGGGTATAACGGGGAGCTGTTTTTT. The encoded protein is CSVGGSGYNGELFF.

The rearrangement uses TRBV4-1 and TRBJ2-7; TRBD2 aligns across 7 bases. Germline loops: CDR1 MGHRA, CDR2 YSYEKL. V gave up 1 base and J gave up 2 bases; unmatched junction bases: 2. This CDR3 spans 14 amino acids. CDR3 bases: TGCGCCAGCAGCCAAGGGCGGGGGACCTACGAGCAGTACGTC. Protein sequence: CASSQGRGTYEQYV.

V is TRBV3-1 (or the pseudogene TRBV3-2) and J is TRBJ1-3; D is unresolved. This CDR3 spans 15 amino acids. The germline V and J ends were trimmed by 1 base and 2 bases, with 9 bases remaining between them. Germline values: CDR1 LGHDT, CDR2 YNNKEL (reference sequence). CDR3 in DNA: TGTGCCAGCAGCCAAGGACCAACAACTGGAAACACCATATATTTT. It specifies CASSQGPTTGNTIYF.

This chain joins TRBV27 and TRBJ1-4; 11 positions match TRBD1. The germline V gene has CDR1 MNHEY and CDR2 SMNVEV (reference sequence). J gave up 8 bases and V 5 bases, and 10 bases lay outside the gene matches. The CDR3 is 16 residues long. This CDR3 reads CASSLKSGTGGEKLFF. DNA for the CDR3: TGTGCCAGCAGTCTAAAATCCGGGACAGGGGGGGAAAAACTGTTTTTT. Full variable domain (missing parts from reference TRBV27 and TRBJ1-4): EAQVTQNPRYLITVTGKKLTVTCSQNMNHEYMSWYRQDPGLGLRQIYYSMNVEVTDKGDVPEGYKVSRKEKRNFPLILESPSPNQTSLYFCASSLKSGTGGEKLFFGSGTQLSVL.

The table lists this clone with a few counts. The rearrangement uses TRBV7-3 and TRBJ2-1; no definite D call. Germline CDR1 SGHTA, CDR2 FQGTGA. This CDR3 comprises 13 residues. Trimming took off 2 bases at V and 5 bases at J, with 7 bases between the two ends. The CDR3 loop is CASSLAPNNEQFF. The CDR3 coding sequence is TGTGCCAGCAGCTTAGCCCCAAACAATGAGCAGTTCTTC. Variable domain in full (rest from reference TRBV7-3 and TRBJ2-1): GAGVSQTPSNKVTEKGKYVELRCDPISGHTALYWYRQSLGQGPEFLIYFQGTGAADDSGLPNDRFFAVRPEGSVSTLKIQRTERGDSAVYLCASSLAPNNEQFFGPGTRLTVL.

V gene TRBV2 combines with J gene TRBJ2-2; 7 nucleotides agree with TRBD1. CDR3 length: 14 residues. With V trimmed by 7 bases and J by 0 bases, 2 bases remained unmatched. The germline gives CDR1 SNHLY, CDR2 FYNNEI. This CDR3 reads CASNRGPNTGELFF. CDR3 DNA: TGTGCCAGCAACAGGGGCCCGAACACCGGGGAGCTGTTTTTT.